These T cell receptor beta chains were read from a single sample in a study of blood T cell repertoires in COVID-19. Only in-frame clones appear in the TCRdb table, and some are missing; sequencing was by immunoSEQ multiplex PCR. The table includes fewer than 120,000 clones, less than 85% detected once. The specimen sequenced was peripheral blood. These receptor sequences come from a woman of 80 years or more with acute or convalescent COVID-19. CDR3s include the opening cysteine and the closing phenylalanine or tryptophan. D genes are given only for firm matches. Not all rows give a size; the values are once, few, many and, for expanded clones, a class.

D gene: -; V gene: TRBV3-1/TRBV3-2; J gene: TRBJ2-3; clone size: -; CDR3 DNA: TGTGCCAGCAGGCCCACTTCCACAGATACGCAGTATTTT; CDR3 protein: CASRPTSTDTQYF
D gene: -; V gene: TRBV4-1; J gene: TRBJ1-3; clone size: -; CDR3 DNA: TGCGCCAGCAGCCAAGTTGGGCTCCCTCGCTCTGGAAACACCATATATTTT; CDR3 protein: CASSQVGLPRSGNTIYF
D gene: TRBD2; V gene: TRBV6-5; J gene: TRBJ2-7; clone size: -; CDR3 DNA: TGTGCCAGCAGTAGCGCGGGAGTCTACGAGCAGTACTTC; CDR3 protein: CASSSAGVYEQYF
D gene: -; V gene: TRBV9; J gene: TRBJ2-3; clone size: -; CDR3 DNA: TGTGCCAGCAGTGCAACAGGAAGCACAGATACGCAGTATTTT; CDR3 protein: CASSATGSTDTQYF
D gene: -; V gene: TRBV18; J gene: TRBJ2-5; clone size: -; CDR3 DNA: TGTGCCAGCTCACCCCGACAGGAACAAGAGACCCAGTACTTC; CDR3 protein: CASSPRQEQETQYF
D gene: -; V gene: TRBV5-1; J gene: TRBJ1-2; clone size: -; CDR3 DNA: TGCGCCAGCAGCTTGGTTGTCAGAAACTATGGCTACACCTTC; CDR3 protein: CASSLVVRNYGYTF
D gene: -; V gene: TRBV7-9; J gene: TRBJ1-2; clone size: -; CDR3 DNA: TGTGCCAGCAGCCCCCCGACAGAGCTCTATGGCTACACCTTC; CDR3 protein: CASSPPTELYGYTF
D gene: TRBD2; V gene: TRBV5-1; J gene: TRBJ2-5; clone size: -; CDR3 DNA: TGCGCCAGCAGCCCTGGGACTAGCGGCCAAGAGACCCAGTACTTC; CDR3 protein: CASSPGTSGQETQYF
D gene: -; V gene: TRBV5-1; J gene: TRBJ2-1; clone size: -; CDR3 DNA: TGCGCCAGCAGCTTGGTTCGGTCCCGCGATGAGCAGTTCTTC; CDR3 protein: CASSLVRSRDEQFF
D gene: -; V gene: TRBV28; J gene: TRBJ1-2; clone size: -; CDR3 DNA: TGTGCCAGTGCGAGGGCGTCCTATGGCTACACCTTC; CDR3 protein: CASARASYGYTF
D gene: -; V gene: TRBV6-6; J gene: TRBJ1-1; clone size: -; CDR3 DNA: TGTGCCAGCAGTTACCGCGGGTTAAACACTGAAGCTTTCTTT; CDR3 protein: CASSYRGLNTEAFF
D gene: TRBD2; V gene: TRBV24-1; J gene: TRBJ2-1; clone size: -; CDR3 DNA: TGTGCCACCAGTGCGCTGAGGACTAGCGGGAGTGGTTACAATGAGCAGTTCTTC; CDR3 protein: CATSALRTSGSGYNEQFF
D gene: -; V gene: TRBV5-1; J gene: TRBJ1-1; clone size: -; CDR3 DNA: TGCGCCAGCAGGTGGTCCGGGAACACTGAAGCTTTCTTT; CDR3 protein: CASRWSGNTEAFF
D gene: TRBD2; V gene: TRBV18; J gene: TRBJ2-3; clone size: once; CDR3 DNA: TGTGCCAGCTCACGGGACTACGCAGATACGCAGTATTTT; CDR3 protein: CASSRDYADTQYF
D gene: -; V gene: TRBV19; J gene: TRBJ2-7; clone size: -; CDR3 DNA: TGTGCCAGTAGTACGCCCGGCCGGGGGAAAACCCTATACGAGCAGTACTTC; CDR3 protein: CASSTPGRGKTLYEQYF
D gene: TRBD2; V gene: TRBV9; J gene: TRBJ2-5; clone size: -; CDR3 DNA: TGTGCCAGCAGCGCCTCGCTACTAGCGGATGGTGGCCAAGAGACCCAGTACTTC; CDR3 protein: CASSASLLADGGQETQYF
D gene: TRBD1; V gene: TRBV5-1; J gene: TRBJ1-3; clone size: once; CDR3 DNA: TGCGCCAGCAGCCCACAGGGGATTGGAAACACCATATATTTT; CDR3 protein: CASSPQGIGNTIYF
D gene: -; V gene: TRBV18; J gene: TRBJ2-6; clone size: -; CDR3 DNA: TGTGCCAGCTCACCAACTAGGGATCCTCACTCCTCTGGGGCCAACGTCCTGACTTTC; CDR3 protein: CASSPTRDPHSSGANVLTF
D gene: TRBD2; V gene: TRBV18; J gene: TRBJ2-4; clone size: -; CDR3 DNA: TGTGCCAGCTCACCGTACCGTAGGGGACTAGCGGTCAAAAACATTCAGTACTTC; CDR3 protein: CASSPYRRGLAVKNIQYF
D gene: -; V gene: TRBV3-1/TRBV3-2; J gene: TRBJ1-2; clone size: -; CDR3 DNA: TGTGCCAGCAGCCCCTCGGAGAACTATGGCTACACCTTC; CDR3 protein: CASSPSENYGYTF
D gene: TRBD2; V gene: TRBV27; J gene: TRBJ2-1; clone size: -; CDR3 DNA: TGTGCCAGCAGTTGGGAGGGACCTGGAGGGGTGAGGAATGAGCAGTTCTTC; CDR3 protein: CASSWEGPGGVRNEQFF
D gene: -; V gene: TRBV28; J gene: TRBJ2-5; clone size: few; CDR3 DNA: TGTGCCAGCAGTTTAATGGCAACGACCCAGTACTTC; CDR3 protein: CASSLMATTQYF
D gene: -; V gene: TRBV5-1; J gene: TRBJ1-6; clone size: -; CDR3 DNA: TGCGCCAGCAGCTTGGAACAGGGTTATAATTCACCCCTCCACTTT; CDR3 protein: CASSLEQGYNSPLHF
D gene: -; V gene: TRBV12-3/TRBV12-4; J gene: TRBJ1-2; clone size: -; CDR3 DNA: TGTGCCAGCAGTCCCCGAGGAGGGTATGGCTACACCTTC; CDR3 protein: CASSPRGGYGYTF
D gene: TRBD1; V gene: TRBV30; J gene: TRBJ1-5; clone size: -; CDR3 DNA: TGTGCCTGGACCCACGGACAGGGGAATCAGCCCCAGCATTTT; CDR3 protein: CAWTHGQGNQPQHF
D gene: -; V gene: TRBV10-3; J gene: TRBJ1-4; clone size: -; CDR3 DNA: TGTGCCATCGGTCCCCAGGGTATCAATGAAAAACTGTTTTTT; CDR3 protein: CAIGPQGINEKLFF
D gene: TRBD1; V gene: TRBV2; J gene: TRBJ1-5; clone size: -; CDR3 DNA: TGTGCCAGCAGAGACCGGACAGGGAATCAGCCCCAGCATTTT; CDR3 protein: CASRDRTGNQPQHF
D gene: TRBD2; V gene: TRBV6-6; J gene: TRBJ2-7; clone size: -; CDR3 DNA: TGTGCCAGCAGTTCCCGGACTAGCGACTCCTACGAGCAGTACTTC; CDR3 protein: CASSSRTSDSYEQYF
D gene: -; V gene: TRBV5-1; J gene: TRBJ1-5; clone size: few; CDR3 DNA: TGCGCCAGCAGCTTGGGGGGCCCCCATCAGCCCCAGCATTTT; CDR3 protein: CASSLGGPHQPQHF
D gene: TRBD2; V gene: TRBV5-4; J gene: TRBJ2-3; clone size: -; CDR3 DNA: TGTGCCAGCAGCTATTTGGTGGGCGGGAGTCCTCATACGCAGTATTTT; CDR3 protein: CASSYLVGGSPHTQYF
D gene: TRBD2; V gene: TRBV7-8; J gene: TRBJ2-3; clone size: -; CDR3 DNA: TGTGCCAGCAGCTTAGGCGGGGGGGGAGATACGCAGTATTTT; CDR3 protein: CASSLGGGGDTQYF
D gene: -; V gene: TRBV19; J gene: TRBJ2-2; clone size: -; CDR3 DNA: TGTGCCAGTAGGCGGGACAGAATCAACACCGGGGAGCTGTTTTTT; CDR3 protein: CASRRDRINTGELFF
D gene: -; V gene: TRBV5-4; J gene: TRBJ1-5; clone size: -; CDR3 DNA: TGTGCGGGGGGGTTGGGGCCAAATCAGCCCCAGCATTTT; CDR3 protein: CAGGLGPNQPQHF
D gene: -; V gene: TRBV6-2/TRBV6-3; J gene: TRBJ1-5; clone size: -; CDR3 DNA: TGTGCCAGCAGTTACTCGAATACTGGACTCCTTTTCAATCAGCCCCAGCATTTT; CDR3 protein: CASSYSNTGLLFNQPQHF
D gene: TRBD1; V gene: TRBV7-7; J gene: TRBJ1-1; clone size: -; CDR3 DNA: TGTGCTAGCAGCTTAGGAGGGGACAGGCCGAACACTGAAGCTTTCTTT; CDR3 protein: CASSLGGDRPNTEAFF
D gene: -; V gene: TRBV7-8; J gene: TRBJ2-3; clone size: -; CDR3 DNA: TGTGCCAGCAGCTTAGACGGACAGTATACGCAGTATTTT; CDR3 protein: CASSLDGQYTQYF
D gene: TRBD2; V gene: TRBV14; J gene: TRBJ2-7; clone size: -; CDR3 DNA: TGTGCCAGCAGCCATTCGGGAAGCGGGGGATGGGAGCAGTACTTC; CDR3 protein: CASSHSGSGGWEQYF
D gene: -; V gene: TRBV2; J gene: TRBJ2-7; clone size: few; CDR3 DNA: TGTGCCAGCAGTGAACAGGGAGGCCACGAGCAGTACTTC; CDR3 protein: CASSEQGGHEQYF
D gene: -; V gene: TRBV4-1; J gene: TRBJ1-2; clone size: -; CDR3 DNA: TGCGCCAGCAGCCCCAGTGCGGGTTCCAATGTCTATGGCTACACCTTC; CDR3 protein: CASSPSAGSNVYGYTF
D gene: TRBD1; V gene: TRBV10-1; J gene: TRBJ2-3; clone size: -; CDR3 DNA: TGCGCCAGCAGTGAGTCGGGCAGGGGGCAGAAGGATACGCAGTATTTT; CDR3 protein: CASSESGRGQKDTQYF
D gene: -; V gene: TRBV11-2; J gene: TRBJ1-2; clone size: -; CDR3 DNA: TGTGCCAGCAGCTTAGGGACAAACTATGGCTACACCTTC; CDR3 protein: CASSLGTNYGYTF
D gene: -; V gene: TRBV29-1; J gene: TRBJ1-5; clone size: -; CDR3 DNA: TGCAGCGTTGGGGAAGGAGGGAATCAGCCCCAGCATTTT; CDR3 protein: CSVGEGGNQPQHF
D gene: TRBD1; V gene: TRBV11-2; J gene: TRBJ1-5; clone size: -; CDR3 DNA: TGTGCCAGCAGCTTGGACAGGGCTCAGCCCCAGCATTTT; CDR3 protein: CASSLDRAQPQHF
D gene: -; V gene: TRBV29-1; J gene: TRBJ1-2; clone size: few; CDR3 DNA: TGCAGCGTCCTAACTCTCTACTATGGCTACACCTTC; CDR3 protein: CSVLTLYYGYTF
D gene: -; V gene: TRBV4-1; J gene: TRBJ2-1; clone size: -; CDR3 DNA: TGCGCCAGCAGCCAAGAGAGGTCAGCTTACTCCTACAATGAGCAGTTCTTC; CDR3 protein: CASSQERSAYSYNEQFF
D gene: TRBD1; V gene: TRBV25-1; J gene: TRBJ1-1; clone size: -; CDR3 DNA: TGTGCCAGCAGTGGGTTCAACAGGGGCCCGAACACTGAAGCTTTCTTT; CDR3 protein: CASSGFNRGPNTEAFF
D gene: TRBD1; V gene: TRBV11-2; J gene: TRBJ2-4; clone size: once; CDR3 DNA: TGTGCCAGCAGCTTAAGGAGTGACAGGGGGCTAGGGAGGGACATTCAGTACTTC; CDR3 protein: CASSLRSDRGLGRDIQYF
D gene: -; V gene: TRBV28; J gene: TRBJ1-1; clone size: -; CDR3 DNA: TGTGCCAGCAGTTCGACCGGGACTACAAACACTGAAGCTTTCTTT; CDR3 protein: CASSSTGTTNTEAFF
D gene: -; V gene: TRBV5-1; J gene: TRBJ2-4; clone size: -; CDR3 DNA: TGCGCCAGCAGCTTACCTTTGCAGGTAGCCAAAAACATTCAGTACTTC; CDR3 protein: CASSLPLQVAKNIQYF
D gene: TRBD2; V gene: TRBV5-6; J gene: TRBJ2-1; clone size: few; CDR3 DNA: TGTGCCAGCAGCATTCCGGGACTAGCGGGCTCCTACAATGAGCAGTTCTTC; CDR3 protein: CASSIPGLAGSYNEQFF
D gene: -; V gene: TRBV7-8; J gene: TRBJ1-5; clone size: -; CDR3 DNA: TGTGCCAGCAGCTTTGACCGGGGTCAGCCCCAGCATTTT; CDR3 protein: CASSFDRGQPQHF
D gene: -; V gene: TRBV28; J gene: TRBJ1-1; clone size: -; CDR3 DNA: TGTGCCAGCAGTTTAATCCCCAGTATGAACACTGAAGCTTTCTTT; CDR3 protein: CASSLIPSMNTEAFF
D gene: -; V gene: TRBV28; J gene: TRBJ2-7; clone size: few; CDR3 DNA: TGTGCCAGCAGTTTGTCCCCTTACGAGCAGTACTTC; CDR3 protein: CASSLSPYEQYF
D gene: -; V gene: TRBV28; J gene: TRBJ2-1; clone size: -; CDR3 DNA: TGTGCCAGCAGTTCCCAGGGCTTCATCTCCTACAATGAGCAGTTCTTC; CDR3 protein: CASSSQGFISYNEQFF
D gene: TRBD2; V gene: TRBV7-2; J gene: TRBJ2-1; clone size: -; CDR3 DNA: TGTGCCAGCAGCTTAGGTCCGGGACTAGCATCGGTCAATGAGCAGTTCTTC; CDR3 protein: CASSLGPGLASVNEQFF
D gene: -; V gene: TRBV28; J gene: TRBJ1-6; clone size: few; CDR3 DNA: TGTGCCAGCAGTTTAAACAGCTATAATTCACCCCTCCACTTT; CDR3 protein: CASSLNSYNSPLHF
D gene: TRBD1; V gene: TRBV6-5; J gene: TRBJ1-5; clone size: -; CDR3 DNA: TGTGCCAGCAGTTCCGTCTCGACAGGGGGCCAGCCCCAGCATTTT; CDR3 protein: CASSSVSTGGQPQHF
D gene: -; V gene: TRBV6-6; J gene: TRBJ2-5; clone size: once; CDR3 DNA: TGTGCCAGCAGTCCCCGAAAGAGCGGGCCCTCTCAAGAGACCCAGTACTTC; CDR3 protein: CASSPRKSGPSQETQYF
D gene: -; V gene: TRBV6-2/TRBV6-3; J gene: TRBJ2-2; clone size: -; CDR3 DNA: TGTGCCAGCAGTCATATAAGGGACTCCTCTACCGGGGAGCTGTTTTTT; CDR3 protein: CASSHIRDSSTGELFF
D gene: -; V gene: TRBV6-2/TRBV6-3; J gene: TRBJ1-2; clone size: few; CDR3 DNA: TGTGCCAGCAGTTATGGTAGAGGCTACACCTTC; CDR3 protein: CASSYGRGYTF